One sample yielded the 32 T cell receptor beta chains listed below, sequenced in a study of blood T cell repertoires in COVID-19. Sequenced by immunoSEQ multiplex PCR; TCRdb stores in-frame clones only, minus some. This table holds 65,000 to 75,000 clones, roughly 84% found once. The sequencing input was peripheral blood. The source of these receptors is a woman in her fifties or sixties with acute or convalescent COVID-19.

The chain uses TRBV6-5 and TRBJ2-3, with D tentatively TRBD1 (5 bases). The CDR3 is 12 amino acids. From germline, CDR1 is MNHEY and CDR2 SVGAGI. Trimming pared 6 bases from V and 6 bases from J, leaving 10 bases between. The CDR3 reads CASRSNRDTQYF. Here the CDR3 DNA reads TGTGCCAGCAGGTCGAACAGGGATACGCAGTATTTT.

The gene calls are TRBV19 and TRBJ2-7; D is undetermined. The V gene's germline CDR1 is LNHDA and CDR2 SQIVND (reference sequence). Trimming pared 4 bases from V and 4 bases from J, leaving 11 bases between. This CDR3 is 13 amino acids long. CDR3 bases: TGTGCCAGTAGTAAAGTGAACGGGTACGAGCAGTACTTC. This encodes CASSKVNGYEQYF.

This clone was seen just once. The sample carries other DNA sequences with the same CDR3. V and J are TRBV2 and TRBJ1-6; D gene unclear. The germline V gene has CDR1 SNHLY and CDR2 FYNNEI. The CDR3 sequence is 14 residues long. V dropped 1 base and J dropped 4 bases, with 5 bases sitting between them. The CDR3 nucleotides read TGTGCCAGCAGTGAAGGCAGGTATAATTCACCCCTCCACTTT. This codes for CASSEGRYNSPLHF.

The table lists this clone with a count of one. The V and J genes are TRBV19 and TRBJ1-2; TRBD1 agrees at 7 bases. V trimming: 5 bases; J trimming: 7 bases; junction bases outside the gene matches: 10. CDR1 LNHDA and CDR2 SQIVND come from the germline V gene (reference sequence). This CDR3 is 14 amino acids long. The CDR3 loop reads CASSLQGRAGGYTF. The CDR3 DNA is TGTGCCAGTAGTTTACAGGGGAGAGCTGGTGGCTACACCTTC.

The chain couples TRBV13 to TRBJ1-2, with unresolved D. This CDR3 spans 14 amino acids. V gave up 4 bases and J gave up 8 bases, with 17 bases separating them. CDR1 and CDR2 from the germline V gene are PRHDT and FYEKMQ (reference sequence). CDR3 sequence (DNA): TGTGCCAGCAGCTCCCCCGCGTGGGAGAGGGGCTACACCTTC. Translated, it gives CASSSPAWERGYTF.

The V call is TRBV4-1, the J call TRBJ2-1, with TRBD1 as a possible D gene (6 bases). Trimming pared 3 bases from V and 4 bases from J, leaving 16 bases between. The CDR3 extends over 16 amino acids. Germline assignment: CDR1 MGHRA and CDR2 YSYEKL. CDR3 amino acids: CASSQAGQLLYNEQFF. The CDR3 DNA follows: TGCGCCAGCAGCCAGGCCGGACAGTTGTTATACAATGAGCAGTTCTTC.

V gene TRBV3-1 (or the pseudogene TRBV3-2) combines with J gene TRBJ2-7, with D possibly matching TRBD1 (5 bases). In germline, CDR1 is LGHDT, CDR2 YNNKEL (reference sequence). V was shortened by 3 bases and J by 3 bases, with 18 bases between the two germline ends. The CDR3 loop spans 16 amino acids. CDR3 sequence: CASSHSPRAGNYEQYF. Here the CDR3 DNA reads TGTGCCAGCAGCCATTCCCCCCGGGCAGGGAACTACGAGCAGTACTTC.

The chain combines TRBV6-1 with TRBJ1-2; D might be TRBD1 (6 bases). The CDR3 is made up of 13 amino acids. Germline V CDR1 and CDR2: MNHNS, SASEGT. The V end was cut by 2 bases, the J end by 5 bases, with 9 bases between. CDR3 amino acids: CASSERQVYGYTF. The CDR3 nucleotides are TGTGCCAGCAGTGAAAGACAGGTTTATGGCTACACCTTC.

The chain employs TRBV6-5 and TRBJ1-5; D remains unclear. This CDR3 contains 13 residues. The germline V and J ends were trimmed by 6 bases and 8 bases, with 14 bases remaining between them. Germline values: CDR1 MNHEY, CDR2 SVGAGI. The CDR3 loop is CASSQSRHEPQHF. In DNA form, the CDR3 reads TGTGCCAGCAGCCAGAGCCGACACGAGCCCCAGCATTTT.

The genes are TRBV5-1 and TRBJ2-3; 11 nucleotides agree with TRBD1. The length of the CDR3 is 13 residues. Unmatched junction bases numbered 3, after V lost 7 bases and J lost 5 bases. The germline gives CDR1 SGHRS, CDR2 YFSETQ. DNA of the CDR3: TGCGCCAGCGGACAGGGGGCGGGAGATACGCAGTATTTT. This gives the protein CASGQGAGDTQYF.

The chain is built from TRBV5-1 and TRBJ2-5; 9 nucleotides match TRBD2. Trimming took 5 bases from V and 5 from J; bases not matched to a gene: 10. CDR1 and CDR2 (germline): SGHRS, YFSETQ. CDR3 length: 15 amino acids. CDR3 in amino acids: CASSAWFSGGETQYF. CDR3 bases: TGCGCCAGCAGTGCTTGGTTTAGCGGGGGCGAGACCCAGTACTTC.

The V call is TRBV5-6, the J call TRBJ2-3; 7 bases fit TRBD1. The germline CDR1 and CDR2 sequences are SGHDT and YYEEEE. V was pared by 4 bases and J by 0 bases, with 5 bases of the junction left unmatched. The CDR3 is 15 amino acids. The CDR3 nucleotides read TGTGCCAGCAGCGAGACAGGGTCTAGCACAGATACGCAGTATTTT. Its protein product is CASSETGSSTDTQYF.

The rearrangement links TRBV30 to TRBJ2-3, with 7 nucleotides matching TRBD1. V lost 6 bases, J lost 1 base, and 4 bases stayed unmatched. From germline, CDR1 is GTSNPN and CDR2 SVGIG (reference sequence). The CDR3 sequence is 13 residues long. The CDR3 nucleotides read TGTGCCTGCTCCGGGACAGGCACAGATACGCAGTATTTT. This codes for CACSGTGTDTQYF.

The chain has TRBV4-1 and TRBJ2-7; 13 nucleotides line up with TRBD2. J gave up 5 bases and V 1 base, and 8 bases lay outside the gene matches. From germline, CDR1 is MGHRA and CDR2 YSYEKL. This CDR3 spans 17 amino acids. The CDR3 is CASSQVATSGGENEQYF. The CDR3 nucleotides read TGCGCCAGCAGCCAAGTGGCTACTAGCGGGGGGGAAAACGAGCAGTACTTC.

This chain connects TRBV5-1 to TRBJ2-7; the D gene is possibly TRBD2 (5 bases). This CDR3 region has 15 residues. Per the germline V gene, CDR1 is SGHRS and CDR2 is YFSETQ. Trimming removed 0 bases from V and 5 bases from J, with 15 bases in between. The CDR3, as DNA: TGCGCCAGCAGCTTGGAGGATCCGGGGATCCACGAGCAGTACTTC. Translation: CASSLEDPGIHEQYF.

This clone was found a few times. This chain links TRBV5-1 with TRBJ2-6; 7 positions match TRBD1. Trimming cost V 0 bases and J 2 bases; bases outside gene matches: 5. CDR1 SGHRS and CDR2 YFSETQ come from the germline V gene. The CDR3 covers 17 residues. The CDR3 reads CASSLGQGVAGANVLTF. CDR3 DNA: TGCGCCAGCAGCTTGGGACAGGGTGTTGCTGGGGCCAACGTCCTGACTTTC.

The rearrangement links TRBV5-1 to TRBJ2-3, with D hard to call. Looked up from germline, CDR1 is SGHRS and CDR2 is YFSETQ. Trimming stripped 4 bases from V and 1 base from J, with 10 bases between. The CDR3 spans 14 residues. CDR3 amino acids: CASSGDSGTDTQYF. The CDR3 nucleotides are TGCGCCAGCAGCGGTGATAGTGGCACAGATACGCAGTATTTT.

The chain has TRBV6-5 and TRBJ1-3; TRBD1 matches 7 bases. Germline loops: CDR1 MNHEY, CDR2 SVGAGI. The V gene end was trimmed by 6 bases and the J gene end by 0 bases; junction bases not matched to a gene: 5. This CDR3 region has 15 residues. The CDR3 DNA follows: TGTGCCAGCAGGCGGGACAGACCCTCTGGAAACACCATATATTTT. Translating it yields CASRRDRPSGNTIYF.

This rearrangement joins TRBV5-1 to TRBJ2-3; D may be TRBD2 (6 bases). Trimming took 4 bases from V and 1 from J, leaving 16 bases between them. The CDR3 is made up of 16 amino acids. Germline CDR1 reads SGHRS; CDR2 reads YFSETQ. CDR3 loop: CASSRGYPAGTDTQYF. The DNA for the CDR3 is TGCGCCAGCAGCCGGGGGTATCCTGCGGGCACAGATACGCAGTATTTT. Drawing the rest from reference TRBV5-1 and TRBJ2-3, the complete variable domain is KAGVTQTPRYLIKTRGQQVTLSCSPISGHRSVSWYQQTPGQGLQFLFEYFSETQRNKGNFPGRFSGRQFSNSRSEMNVSTLELGDSALYLCASSRGYPAGTDTQYFGPGTRLTVL.

The chain carries TRBV6-1 and TRBJ1-6, with a possible D match to TRBD1 (5 bases). This CDR3 region has 14 residues. Germline values: CDR1 MNHNS, CDR2 SASEGT. Trimming shortened V by 5 bases and J by 9 bases, and 14 bases separated the two germline ends. The DNA of the CDR3 is TGTGCCAGCAGTTCCGACAGCTCGGCTTCACCCCTCCACTTT. Translating it yields CASSSDSSASPLHF.

The chain carries TRBV5-4 and TRBJ2-7, with TRBD2 matching 10 bases. Unmatched junction bases numbered 4, after V lost 0 bases and J lost 4 bases. Germline V gene data show CDR1 as SGHNT and CDR2 as YYREEE (reference sequence). The CDR3 spans 15 residues. CDR3 nucleotides: TGTGCCAGCAGCTTGGCAATAGCGGGGGGTTACGAGCAGTACTTC. Translating gives CASSLAIAGGYEQYF.

The CDR3 loop is CATSDLRTSAHEQFF. CDR3 DNA: TGTGCCACCAGTGATTTGCGGACTAGTGCCCATGAGCAGTTCTTC. V and J are TRBV24-1 and TRBJ2-1, with TRBD2 matching 7 bases. With 0 bases clipped from V and 8 bases from J, the junction kept 6 bases outside the gene matches. CDR1 and CDR2 (germline): KGHDR, SFDVKD. This CDR3 has 15 amino acids.

The chain uses TRBV11-2 and TRBJ2-3; 12 bases line up with TRBD2. J lost 5 bases, V lost 10 bases, and 10 bases had no gene match. The germline gives CDR1 SGHAT, CDR2 FQNNGV. The CDR3 loop spans 15 amino acids. The CDR3 bases are TGTGCCACCTCTAGCGGGGGGGCCGCCGGAGATACGCAGTATTTT. Protein: CATSSGGAAGDTQYF.

J is TRBJ2-2 and V is TRBV19; the D is unclear. The V end lost 7 bases, the J end lost 0 bases, and 15 bases lay between the germline ends. Germline V gene lookup returns CDR1 LNHDA and CDR2 SQIVND (reference sequence). This CDR3 is built from 16 residues. CDR3 region: CASKDEAFANTGELFF. CDR3 in DNA: TGTGCCAGTAAGGATGAGGCGTTCGCGAACACCGGGGAGCTGTTTTTT.

This sequence joins TRBV19 and TRBJ2-7; possible D gene TRBD1, 6 bases. The germline V gene encodes CDR1 LNHDA and CDR2 SQIVND (reference sequence). Trimming removed 3 bases from V and 5 bases from J, with 14 bases in between. This CDR3 contains 14 residues. CDR3 region: CASSIGQGRNEQYF. CDR3 nucleotide sequence: TGTGCCAGTAGTATTGGTCAGGGGAGAAACGAGCAGTACTTC.

This clone showed up many times. The V and J genes are TRBV5-1 and TRBJ1-2; TRBD1 is a possible D gene (5 bases). The germline gives CDR1 SGHRS, CDR2 YFSETQ. V was cut by 4 bases and J by 1 base, with 11 bases left in between. This CDR3 is 14 amino acids long. The CDR3 DNA reads TGCGCCAGCAGCCCGGGGGACGGTAACTATGGCTACACCTTC. Translation: CASSPGDGNYGYTF.

The chain carries TRBV7-8 and TRBJ1-2, with D possibly TRBD1 on 5 matching bases. V was trimmed by 2 bases and J by 5 bases, leaving 15 bases between them. In germline, CDR1 is SGHVS, CDR2 FQNEAQ. The length of the CDR3 is 15 residues. CDR3 coding DNA: TGTGCCAGCAGCTTAATGGTGTCGACAGAATATGGCTACACCTTC. Encoded protein: CASSLMVSTEYGYTF.

V is TRBV11-2 and J is TRBJ1-5; 8 nucleotides align to TRBD1. Germline-derived CDR1 and CDR2 are SGHAT and FQNNGV. The CDR3 extends over 13 amino acids. The V segment lost 5 bases and the J segment 8 bases; nucleotides outside the gene matches: 5. CDR3 coding DNA: TGTGCCAGCAGCCCCGACAGGGGAGAGCCCCAGCATTTT. It translates to CASSPDRGEPQHF.

The chain carries TRBV7-2 and TRBJ2-4; D possibly corresponds to TRBD2 (6 bases). This CDR3 has 14 residues. Germline CDR1 SGHTA, CDR2 FQGNSA. With 5 bases removed from V and 2 bases from J, the gap between germline ends came to 10 bases. DNA of the CDR3: TGTGCCAGCAGCCCCGGGGGATCCAAAAACATTCAGTACTTC. This translates into CASSPGGSKNIQYF.

This clone was observed a single time. This chain connects TRBV11-2 to TRBJ1-2, with 9 nucleotides matching TRBD1. CDR1 and CDR2 from the germline V gene are SGHAT and FQNNGV. Losses at the gene ends were 5 bases for V and 3 bases for J; bases not matched to a gene: 4. CDR3 size: 14 residues. CDR3 bases: TGTGCCAGCAGCGTGACAGGGGGGCACTATGGCTACACCTTC. Its translation is CASSVTGGHYGYTF.

This chain uses TRBV27 with TRBJ2-3; D gene ambiguous. V dropped 3 bases and J dropped 0 bases, with 10 bases sitting between them. The CDR3 runs to 15 residues. From germline, CDR1 is MNHEY and CDR2 SMNVEV (reference sequence). The CDR3, as DNA: TGTGCCAGCAGTTTGAAGCGACCTAGCACAGATACGCAGTATTTT. It codes for CASSLKRPSTDTQYF.

The J gene is TRBJ1-2, the V gene TRBV6-5; D possibly corresponds to TRBD1 (5 bases). CDR3 length: 13 residues. Germline assignment: CDR1 MNHEY and CDR2 SVGAGI. V lost 2 bases and J 6 bases, leaving 10 bases between the germline ends. The DNA of the CDR3 is TGTGCCAGCAGTTACGCTCGGGGGAATGGCTACACCTTC. Translating it yields CASSYARGNGYTF.